This is a list of T cell receptor beta chains from one sample in a study of T cell changes during pregnancy in multiple sclerosis. The data were produced by immunoSEQ multiplex PCR, yet TCRdb's version contains in-frame clones alone and is incomplete. The table records 40,000 to 60,000 clones, approximately 90% of them present only once. Sample: CD8+ T cells from peripheral blood mononuclear cells, taken in the second trimester of pregnancy. These receptors came from a female donor with multiple sclerosis, enrolled in a pregnancy study. The CDR3 runs from the conserved cysteine through the conserved F or W. A D gene is named only where the DNA matches it firmly. Size tells how often a clone was seen (once, few, many) or the class of an expanded clone, and some rows leave it out.

abundance: .
d_gene: .
v_gene: TRBV25-1
j_gene: TRBJ2-5
CDR3nt: TGTGCCAGCAGGGAGCTAGCGACCCAAGAGACCCAGTACTTC
CDR3aa: CASRELATQETQYF

abundance: .
d_gene: .
v_gene: TRBV27
j_gene: TRBJ2-1
CDR3nt: TGTGCCAGCAGTTCCTCCGGGGCCTACAATGAGCAGTTCTTC
CDR3aa: CASSSSGAYNEQFF

abundance: .
d_gene: .
v_gene: TRBV7-3
j_gene: TRBJ2-7
CDR3nt: TGTGCCAGCAGCTCGCCAGTACAGGGATACCACGAGCAGTACTTC
CDR3aa: CASSSPVQGYHEQYF

abundance: .
d_gene: .
v_gene: TRBV7-9
j_gene: TRBJ2-1
CDR3nt: TGTGCCAGCAGCTCCTCTCCCCAGGGGAATGAGCAGTTCTTC
CDR3aa: CASSSSPQGNEQFF

abundance: .
d_gene: TRBD1
v_gene: TRBV10-2
j_gene: TRBJ1-1
CDR3nt: TGCGCCACCGGACAGGTCATGAACACTGAAGCTTTCTTT
CDR3aa: CATGQVMNTEAFF

abundance: .
d_gene: TRBD2
v_gene: TRBV23-1
j_gene: TRBJ2-3
CDR3nt: TGCGCCAGCAGTATCATCCCCGGCCTAGCGGGGGTCCGCACAGATACGCAGTATTTT
CDR3aa: CASSIIPGLAGVRTDTQYF

abundance: .
d_gene: .
v_gene: TRBV11-2
j_gene: TRBJ2-7
CDR3nt: TGTGCCAGCAGCTTTGGACAAAACTACGAGCAGTACTTC
CDR3aa: CASSFGQNYEQYF

abundance: once
d_gene: TRBD2
v_gene: TRBV18
j_gene: TRBJ2-1
CDR3nt: TGTGCCAGCTCACCCTATGGAAGCGGGGGGGCGTGGGAGCAGTTCTTC
CDR3aa: CASSPYGSGGAWEQFF

abundance: .
d_gene: .
v_gene: TRBV5-4
j_gene: TRBJ2-7
CDR3nt: TGTGCCAGCAGCTCCCACACAGACGAGCAGTACTTC
CDR3aa: CASSSHTDEQYF

abundance: .
d_gene: .
v_gene: TRBV7-9
j_gene: TRBJ1-3
CDR3nt: TGTGCCAGCCCCGGGAGCGGGACACAGGGCATAGGAAACACCATATATTTT
CDR3aa: CASPGSGTQGIGNTIYF

abundance: .
d_gene: .
v_gene: TRBV6-4
j_gene: TRBJ2-1
CDR3nt: TGTGCCAGCAGTGAAGAGACTGCGAACAATGAGCAGTTCTTC
CDR3aa: CASSEETANNEQFF

abundance: .
d_gene: .
v_gene: TRBV10-2
j_gene: TRBJ2-7
CDR3nt: TGCGCCAGCAGTGGTGCAGTCTCCTACGAGCAGTACTTC
CDR3aa: CASSGAVSYEQYF

abundance: .
d_gene: .
v_gene: TRBV19
j_gene: TRBJ1-1
CDR3nt: TGTGCCAGTAGTATAGGAGGGTCCACTGAAGCTTTCTTT
CDR3aa: CASSIGGSTEAFF

abundance: .
d_gene: TRBD1
v_gene: TRBV7-9
j_gene: TRBJ2-7
CDR3nt: TGTGCCAGCAGCTTCCCCTCCGGGACAGGCCTCTCCTACGAGCAGTACTTC
CDR3aa: CASSFPSGTGLSYEQYF

abundance: .
d_gene: .
v_gene: TRBV9
j_gene: TRBJ1-2
CDR3nt: TGTGCCAGCAGCGGGAACAGGGCCTATGGCTACACCTTC
CDR3aa: CASSGNRAYGYTF

abundance: .
d_gene: TRBD2
v_gene: TRBV5-1
j_gene: TRBJ2-1
CDR3nt: TGCGCCAGCAGCTTGCCGCAGCGGGGAGGGGATGAGCAGTTCTTC
CDR3aa: CASSLPQRGGDEQFF

abundance: .
d_gene: .
v_gene: TRBV27
j_gene: TRBJ2-7
CDR3nt: TGTGCCAGCAGTTTGGGCACCTCCTACGAGCAGTACTTC
CDR3aa: CASSLGTSYEQYF

abundance: .
d_gene: .
v_gene: TRBV14
j_gene: TRBJ2-1
CDR3nt: TGTGCCAGCAGCCAAGGCTGGAGTAATGAGCAGTTCTTC
CDR3aa: CASSQGWSNEQFF

abundance: .
d_gene: .
v_gene: TRBV27
j_gene: TRBJ2-2
CDR3nt: TGTGCCAGCAGTTCCACTACCCTCGCCGGGGAGCTGTTTTTT
CDR3aa: CASSSTTLAGELFF

abundance: .
d_gene: .
v_gene: TRBV6-1
j_gene: TRBJ2-2
CDR3nt: TGTGCCAGCACGGGCGGGGAGCTGTTTTTT
CDR3aa: CASTGGELFF

abundance: .
d_gene: .
v_gene: TRBV12-5
j_gene: TRBJ2-1
CDR3nt: TGTGCTAGTGTTGGGGACAAACTCTACAATGAGCAGTTCTTC
CDR3aa: CASVGDKLYNEQFF

abundance: .
d_gene: TRBD1
v_gene: TRBV9
j_gene: TRBJ2-7
CDR3nt: TGTGCCAGCAGCGGCAGATCCAGGGGGCACGACCAGCAGTACTTC
CDR3aa: CASSGRSRGHDQQYF

abundance: .
d_gene: .
v_gene: TRBV7-3
j_gene: TRBJ2-1
CDR3nt: TGTGCCAGCAGCCCAGCAGGGTCGGGCAATGAGCAGTTCTTC
CDR3aa: CASSPAGSGNEQFF

abundance: .
d_gene: TRBD1
v_gene: TRBV27
j_gene: TRBJ1-1
CDR3nt: TGTGCCAGCAGTACGACAGGGGGGGGGACTGAAGCTTTCTTT
CDR3aa: CASSTTGGGTEAFF

abundance: .
d_gene: TRBD2
v_gene: TRBV4-2
j_gene: TRBJ2-2
CDR3nt: TGTGCCAGCAGCCACCCCGGGGGGGGCGGGGAGCTGTTTTTT
CDR3aa: CASSHPGGGGELFF

abundance: .
d_gene: .
v_gene: TRBV7-2
j_gene: TRBJ1-2
CDR3nt: TGTGCCAGCAGCCCCGGTGCGACAGGCGCTAACTATGGCTACACCTTC
CDR3aa: CASSPGATGANYGYTF

abundance: .
d_gene: TRBD2
v_gene: TRBV5-6
j_gene: TRBJ2-5
CDR3nt: TGTGCCAGCAGCTCGGGACTAGCCCGGGAGACCCAGTACTTC
CDR3aa: CASSSGLARETQYF

abundance: once
d_gene: TRBD1
v_gene: TRBV10-3
j_gene: TRBJ2-7
CDR3nt: TGTGCCACCAACCCGACAGGGGACTTCTACGAGCAGTACTTC
CDR3aa: CATNPTGDFYEQYF

abundance: .
d_gene: TRBD2
v_gene: TRBV10-3
j_gene: TRBJ2-5
CDR3nt: TGTGCCATCAGTGAAGGCTTCGAGCGGGGTAAACTCCAAGAGACCCAGTACTTC
CDR3aa: CAISEGFERGKLQETQYF

abundance: .
d_gene: TRBD2
v_gene: TRBV7-9
j_gene: TRBJ2-3
CDR3nt: TGTGCCAGCAGCGGATATAGCGGGGGCCACACAGATACGCAGTATTTT
CDR3aa: CASSGYSGGHTDTQYF

abundance: .
d_gene: .
v_gene: TRBV9
j_gene: TRBJ2-7
CDR3nt: TGTGCCAGCAGCGTATCCGTGGACATCCCCTCCGACGAGCAGTACTTC
CDR3aa: CASSVSVDIPSDEQYF

abundance: .
d_gene: TRBD1
v_gene: TRBV11-2
j_gene: TRBJ2-1
CDR3nt: TGTGCCAGCAGCCCAGCCGGGACAGGGAGTATCTACAATAAGCAGTTCTTC
CDR3aa: CASSPAGTGSIYNKQFF

abundance: .
d_gene: TRBD2
v_gene: TRBV7-8
j_gene: TRBJ2-3
CDR3nt: TGTGCCAGCAGCTTAGCGCCGGGACTAGCGGGGGGGCAATCAGATACGCAGTATTTT
CDR3aa: CASSLAPGLAGGQSDTQYF

abundance: .
d_gene: TRBD1
v_gene: TRBV10-3
j_gene: TRBJ2-5
CDR3nt: TGTGCCATCAGTGAGGACAGGGGGCAGAGGGAAGAGACCCAGTACTTC
CDR3aa: CAISEDRGQREETQYF

abundance: .
d_gene: TRBD1
v_gene: TRBV4-3
j_gene: TRBJ1-5
CDR3nt: TGCGCCAGCAGCCAATTCAGGGGGCGTTCTGACAATCAGCCCCAGCATTTT
CDR3aa: CASSQFRGRSDNQPQHF

abundance: .
d_gene: .
v_gene: TRBV9
j_gene: TRBJ1-1
CDR3nt: TGTGCCAGCAGCGTTTCACCCTCCCGACAGGAATTGAACACTGAAGCTTTCTTT
CDR3aa: CASSVSPSRQELNTEAFF

abundance: .
d_gene: TRBD1
v_gene: TRBV6-6
j_gene: TRBJ1-5
CDR3nt: TGTGCCAGCAGTTACTCGACAGGGCCCACGGATCAGCCCCAGCATTTT
CDR3aa: CASSYSTGPTDQPQHF

abundance: .
d_gene: .
v_gene: TRBV4-1
j_gene: TRBJ2-2
CDR3nt: TGCGCCAGCAGCCACCACCCCGGGGAGGACACCGGGGAGCTGTTTTTT
CDR3aa: CASSHHPGEDTGELFF

abundance: .
d_gene: .
v_gene: TRBV5-5
j_gene: TRBJ2-7
CDR3nt: TGTGCCAGCAGCTTCACAGGTGAAGAGCAGTACTTC
CDR3aa: CASSFTGEEQYF

abundance: .
d_gene: TRBD1
v_gene: TRBV7-9
j_gene: TRBJ1-2
CDR3nt: TGTGCCAGCAGCCTCGGCCGGACAGGGGGCGTATCTGGCTACACCTTC
CDR3aa: CASSLGRTGGVSGYTF

abundance: .
d_gene: .
v_gene: TRBV5-4
j_gene: TRBJ1-3
CDR3nt: TGTGCCAGCAGCTGGGCGGGGGCGCCTGGAAACACCATATATTTT
CDR3aa: CASSWAGAPGNTIYF

abundance: .
d_gene: TRBD1
v_gene: TRBV4-2
j_gene: TRBJ1-5
CDR3nt: TGTGCCAGCAGCCAACCCGGGACAGGGGATAATCAGCCCCAGCATTTT
CDR3aa: CASSQPGTGDNQPQHF

abundance: .
d_gene: .
v_gene: TRBV6-5
j_gene: TRBJ2-5
CDR3nt: TGTGCCAGCAGATCTCGGTGGGCTTTCCAAGAGACCCAGTACTTC
CDR3aa: CASRSRWAFQETQYF